This TCR beta chain originates from a study of blood T cell repertoires in COVID-19. V was clipped by 10 bases and J by 0 bases, with 12 bases between them. CDR1 LNHDA and CDR2 SQIVND come from the germline V gene (reference sequence). CDR3 length: 13 residues. The protocol was immunoSEQ multiplex PCR, while the TCRdb copy is restricted to in-frame clones and leaves out a portion. Altogether 230,000 or so clones are present, around 87% being singletons, with the ten largest covering 2% to 2.5%. The sequenced sample was peripheral blood. This sequence joins TRBV19 and TRBJ1-2, with D unclear. The TCR originated in a woman in her fifties or sixties with COVID-19, enrolled during active disease. The CDR3 is CATREGSNYGYTF. CDR3 nucleotides: TGTGCCACGCGAGAGGGTTCTAACTATGGCTACACCTTC.